This T cell receptor (beta chain) derives from a study of T cells in localized non-small cell lung cancer (dated by TCRdb to between 2020 and 2021). Background on the whole study: Comparing tumors with uninvolved tumor-adjacent lungs, the study looked at the T cell repertoires of approximately 240 patients with early-stage NSCLC. The cohort consisted of 236 treatment-naive NSCLC patients whose localized lung tumors had been resected. The mean age of the NSCLC patients was under 70 years, with 130 or so men and 85 to 110 women. The investigation overall reported the following: Because multi-region sequencing of the tumors was not done, intratumor heterogeneity could not be ruled out. Longer overall survival was associated with higher T cell density in blood, whereas shorter survival was associated with higher clonality in adjacent lung. A median of around 50 of the top 100 tumor clones turned up in the paired uninvolved adjacent lung, and fewer than 35 of those clones also ranked among the top 100 of that same adjacent lung. Because of the exploratory design, TCR variables were selected using unadjusted p-values without false-discovery rate correction. The highest T cell clonality was observed in uninvolved tumor-adjacent lung, where clonality exceeded that of tumor, suggesting that antigenic responses were more focused in uninvolved tumor-adjacent lung.

TCR beta CDR3 regions were sequenced from DNA using the immunoSEQ Assay. The original pipeline was this. T cell density was computed as TCR beta template counts normalized to usable DNA estimated by amplifying housekeeping genes. Using the preseqR package, richness was estimated by extrapolating to 120,000 templates for tissue samples and 400,000 templates for PBMC samples. Clonality was defined as one minus Pielou's evenness. Tissue-enriched TCRs were identified through differential abundance testing performed on productive amino-acid clonotypes, with a minimum total count of 5 and an alpha of 0.1. Repertoire overlap between compartments was quantified with the Jaccard Index and Morisita Overlap Index. GLIPH clustered TCR beta CDR3s with public tetramer-defined viral CDR3s; viral motifs required at least three viral sequences plus V-gene enrichment. TCRdb holds this immuneACCESS table with in-frame rearrangements only. Some clones are missing; in checked studies, unresolved V genes explain under half, and the rest has no known cause. The V and J calls and the clone size are those of that table, but D and trimming were determined from the DNA. The sample data list about 24,000 clones, and around nine tenths of these were observed just once. The leading ten clones occupy 6.9% of the sample.

At diagnosis, tumor, uninvolved tumor-adjacent lung and peripheral blood were collected and then preserved as a mix of FFPE and fresh-frozen material. Blood samples were analyzed as peripheral blood mononuclear cells for TCR repertoire profiling. From cysteine to phenylalanine, the CDR3 is 15 amino acids long. Here the CDR3 DNA is all that survives: 45 bases in frame from base 1. CDR1 and CDR2 were assigned from the germline V gene (reference sequence) as SGHNT and YYREEE. Between the V and J ends, shortened by 3 bases and 4 bases respectively, the junction contains 13 bases. Comment on this clone: The specificity of this receptor is unknown. The sample holds no much larger clone one base away, and base qualities are not on file.

This sequence uses TRBV5-4 and TRBJ2-2, with TRBD2 tentatively as D gene (6 bases match). The origin of this receptor is a woman aged 35 to 70 with stage I lung adenocarcinoma. The sequenced sample was peripheral blood, obtained before any cancer treatment. The sequenced DNA is TGTGCCAGCAGCTCCGTTAGGGGAGGCACCGGGGAGCTGTTTTTT. Its translation reads: CASSSVRGGTGELFF.